The 6 T cell receptor beta chains below were found in one sample sequenced in a study of control samples from healthy donors and cancer patients. Sequencing was performed with immunoSEQ multiplex PCR; in TCRdb, only in-frame clones are kept and a portion is missing. The sample contains about 94,000 clones, less than 95% of which appear only once. The sample consisted of blood. These receptors were taken from a woman aged 18-35 years in good health.

The chain combines TRBV9 with TRBJ2-5; 8 bases are a match to TRBD1. V shed 4 bases and J 1 base; nucleotides not matched to a gene: 6. The CDR3 covers 15 residues. CDR1 is SGDLS, CDR2 YYNGEE, per germline. Here the CDR3 DNA reads TGTGCCAGCAGCTTACAGGGGGATCCCCAAGAGACCCAGTACTTC. Its protein product is CASSLQGDPQETQYF.

This chain uses TRBV21-1 with TRBJ1-2. TRBV21-1 is tagged as a pseudogene. This CDR3 is built from 13 residues. The CDR3 spells CASNNRANYGYTF. Here the CDR3 DNA reads TGTGCCAGCAACAATCGGGCTAACTATGGCTACACCTTC.

This chain links TRBV4-2 with TRBJ1-1, with 7 bases fitting TRBD1. The V segment lost 3 bases and the J segment 6 bases; nucleotides outside the gene matches: 10. Germline values: CDR1 LGHNA, CDR2 YNFKEQ. The CDR3 spans 15 residues. The CDR3 sequence is CASSHKRQGDAEAFF. The CDR3 DNA reads as TGTGCCAGCAGCCACAAGCGACAGGGAGACGCTGAAGCTTTCTTT.

The chain couples TRBV4-2 to TRBJ1-2; 8 nucleotides agree with TRBD1. The CDR3 has 15 amino acids. CDR1 LGHNA and CDR2 YNFKEQ come from the germline V gene. The trim removed 0 bases at V and 3 bases at J, leaving 3 bases unmatched. CDR3 sequence: CASSQDPTGDYGYTF. In DNA form, the CDR3 reads TGTGCCAGCAGCCAAGACCCGACAGGGGACTATGGCTACACCTTC.

The chain is built from TRBV5-1 and TRBJ2-1, with 10 bases lining up with TRBD2. Trimming took 4 bases from V and 6 from J; bases not matched to a gene: 4. The CDR3 is made up of 14 amino acids. In germline, CDR1 is SGHRS, CDR2 YFSETQ. CDR3: CASSRGLAFNEQFF. For the CDR3, the DNA is TGCGCCAGCAGCAGGGGACTAGCGTTCAATGAGCAGTTCTTC.

The chain employs TRBV5-1 and TRBJ1-2; TRBD1 agrees at 8 bases. The CDR3 totals 15 residues. From germline, CDR1 is SGHRS and CDR2 YFSETQ. The junction had 12 bases not matched to a gene; V was cut back by 5 bases and J by 6 bases. DNA for the CDR3: TGCGCCAGCAGTACCGATTTCAGGGGGCCTCATGGCTACACCTTC. It codes for CASSTDFRGPHGYTF. Based on the CDR3 plus reference TRBV5-1 and TRBJ1-2, the full variable domain is KAGVTQTPRYLIKTRGQQVTLSCSPISGHRSVSWYQQTPGQGLQFLFEYFSETQRNKGNFPGRFSGRQFSNSRSEMNVSTLELGDSALYLCASSTDFRGPHGYTFGSGTRLTVV.